These 22 T cell receptor beta chains were all obtained from the same sample, sequenced in a study of vaccination effects on CD4 cells after COVID-19. Sequencing followed a ViraFEST assay step that expanded antigen-specific CD4+ T cells with viral peptide pools. Isolation of CD4+ T cells took place after approximately 10 days of culture. This person's SARS-CoV-2 infection, confirmed by PCR, occurred between March and December 2020. TCRdb keeps only in-frame clones here, not all; method: immunoSEQ multiplex PCR. Of some 40,000 clones in the sample, roughly 73% are singletons; the top ten hold 30% to 40%. Which antigens these TCRs recognize remains unknown. The sequenced sample was CD4+ T cells from PBMCs cultured with a peptide pool, obtained before COVID-19 vaccination. These receptors originate from a human donor who had a prior SARS-CoV-2 infection.

The chain uses TRBV5-1 and TRBJ2-7; no clear D gene. V shed 2 bases and J shed 2 bases, with 17 bases lying between them. The germline V gene has CDR1 SGHRS and CDR2 YFSETQ. CDR3 length equals 16 residues. CDR3: CASSLTTGSITYEQYF. The DNA for the CDR3 is TGCGCCAGCAGCTTAACCACCGGGTCCATTACCTACGAGCAGTACTTC.

The chain has TRBV18 and TRBJ2-7; D is unclear. CDR3 size: 12 residues. Trimming cost V 2 bases and J 5 bases, with 7 bases left between them. CDR1 is KGHSH and CDR2 is LQKENI in the germline V gene. The CDR3: CASSPTKHEQYF. The CDR3 DNA sequence: TGTGCCAGCTCACCAACGAAACACGAGCAGTACTTC.

The genes are TRBV18 and TRBJ2-7; 14 bases line up with TRBD2. Looked up from germline, CDR1 is KGHSH and CDR2 is LQKENI. There are 15 residues in the CDR3. Trimming took 6 bases from V and 6 from J; bases not matched to a gene: 7. CDR3 sequence: CASSPGLAGEVEQYF. CDR3 nucleotide sequence: TGTGCCAGCTCCCCGGGACTAGCGGGAGAAGTCGAGCAGTACTTC. The whole variable domain, remainder taken from reference TRBV18 and TRBJ2-7, is NAGVMQNPRHLVRRRGQEARLRCSPMKGHSHVYWYRQLPEEGLKFMVYLQKENIIDESGMPKERFSAEFPKEGPSILRIQQVVRGDSAAYFCASSPGLAGEVEQYFGPGTRLTVT.

This clone came up a few times. The chain uses TRBV5-1 and TRBJ1-4, with D possibly being TRBD1 (5 bases). Germline V gene lookup returns CDR1 SGHRS and CDR2 YFSETQ. The CDR3 covers 15 residues. V was clipped by 0 bases and J by 7 bases, with 13 bases between them. The CDR3 DNA sequence: TGCGCCAGCAGCTTGGGGCAGGGCGGTGGTGAAAAACTGTTTTTT. The encoded protein is CASSLGQGGGEKLFF.

V and J are TRBV6-6 and TRBJ1-4; 7 bases are a match to TRBD1. The trim removed 6 bases at V and 7 bases at J, leaving 8 bases unmatched. Looked up from germline, CDR1 is MNHNY and CDR2 is SVGAGI (reference sequence). This CDR3 has 14 residues. CDR3 nucleotides: TGTGCCAGCAGATTCGGGACAGTAGGTGAAAAACTGTTTTTT. Translating gives CASRFGTVGEKLFF.

This sequence joins TRBV3-1 (or the pseudogene TRBV3-2) and TRBJ1-2, with 11 bases that match TRBD1. With V trimmed by 5 bases and J by 8 bases, 7 bases remained unmatched. Germline CDR1 is LGHDT and CDR2 is YNNKEL (reference sequence). The CDR3 is 14 residues long. The CDR3 sequence is CASSEDRGPWGYTF. CDR3 DNA sequence: TGTGCCAGCAGCGAGGACAGGGGGCCCTGGGGCTACACCTTC.

The rearrangement links TRBV30 to TRBJ1-1; 8 nucleotides align to TRBD1. V was pared by 4 bases and J by 10 bases, with 11 bases of the junction left unmatched. The CDR3 contains 13 residues. CDR1 GTSNPN and CDR2 SVGIG come from the germline V gene (reference sequence). The CDR3 sequence is CAWTLTTGGVAFF. The CDR3 DNA follows: TGTGCCTGGACACTAACTACAGGGGGAGTAGCTTTCTTT.

The chain combines TRBV18 with TRBJ2-5, with 9 positions matching TRBD2. CDR3 length: 14 residues. Germline V gives CDR1 KGHSH, CDR2 LQKENI. After removal of 1 base from V and 5 bases from J, the junction contained 2 bases not matched to a gene. The CDR3 loop reads CASSPLAGVETQYF. In nucleotides, the CDR3 is TGTGCCAGCTCACCACTAGCGGGGGTGGAGACCCAGTACTTC. Based on the CDR3 plus reference TRBV18 and TRBJ2-5, the full variable domain is NAGVMQNPRHLVRRRGQEARLRCSPMKGHSHVYWYRQLPEEGLKFMVYLQKENIIDESGMPKERFSAEFPKEGPSILRIQQVVRGDSAAYFCASSPLAGVETQYFGPGTRLLVL.

V gene TRBV2 combines with J gene TRBJ1-5; D is uncertain. V was trimmed by 7 bases and J by 2 bases, leaving 9 bases between them. The CDR3 length is 13 residues. The germline gives CDR1 SNHLY, CDR2 FYNNEI. In DNA, the CDR3 is TGTGCCAGCATGGTCGTAGGCAATCAGCCCCAGCATTTT. Amino acid sequence: CASMVVGNQPQHF.

J is TRBJ2-5 and V is TRBV4-3; 8 bases fit TRBD2. Trimming removed 4 bases from V and 5 bases from J; junction bases left unmatched: 9. CDR1 is LGHNA and CDR2 is YSLEER in the germline V gene. This CDR3 has 15 residues. The CDR3 is CASSLGGGLGETQYF. In DNA form, the CDR3 reads TGCGCCAGCAGCCTCGGGGGGGGCCTTGGGGAGACCCAGTACTTC.

The V and J genes are TRBV5-1 and TRBJ2-1; 7 positions agree with TRBD1. Germline V gene data show CDR1 as SGHRS and CDR2 as YFSETQ. V was clipped by 0 bases and J by 7 bases; unmatched bases: 13. The CDR3 loop spans 17 amino acids. The CDR3 is CASSLAGWQGVRNEQFF. In nucleotides, the CDR3 is TGCGCCAGCAGCTTGGCTGGGTGGCAGGGGGTTAGGAATGAGCAGTTCTTC.

This chain connects TRBV6-5 to TRBJ2-7; 9 positions match TRBD1. CDR1 and CDR2 (germline): MNHEY, SVGAGI. This CDR3 contains 15 residues. V shed 0 bases, J shed 5 bases, and the junction held 5 bases outside the gene matches. The CDR3 region is CASSYSRDRVHEQYF. In DNA form, the CDR3 reads TGTGCCAGCAGTTACTCCCGGGACAGGGTTCACGAGCAGTACTTC.

This clone appeared a few times. The chain couples TRBV18 to TRBJ2-1, with TRBD2 matching over 13 bases. Looked up from germline, CDR1 is KGHSH and CDR2 is LQKENI. This CDR3 has 16 amino acids. The J segment lost 11 bases and the V segment lost 1 base, leaving 8 bases of the junction unmatched. The DNA for the CDR3 is TGTGCCAGCTCACCACGGATGGAACTAGCGGGAGGGAAGCAGTTCTTC. Its protein product is CASSPRMELAGGKQFF.

This clone was detected a few times. The V gene is TRBV5-4, the J gene TRBJ1-2; 8 nucleotides align to TRBD1. Germline CDR1 and CDR2: SGHNT and YYREEE (reference sequence). J lost 8 bases, V lost 5 bases, and 23 bases had no gene match. The CDR3 consists of 18 residues. The CDR3 sequence is CASSPSGGGLGSLGGYTF. The CDR3 nucleotides read TGTGCCAGCAGTCCGTCAGGGGGCGGCTTAGGGAGCCTGGGCGGCTACACCTTC.

Only one count was recorded for this clone. The CDR3 nucleotides are TGTGCCAGCAGCTTCCAGGTCCAAGAGACCCAGTACTTC. Protein sequence: CASSFQVQETQYF. The chain links TRBV5-5 to TRBJ2-5; no firm D call. The CDR3 sequence is 13 residues long. The ends were cut back, 2 bases at V and 1 base at J, with 6 bases in the middle. The germline CDR1 and CDR2 sequences are SGHKS and YYEKEE (reference sequence).

The gene calls are TRBV4-1 and TRBJ1-5, with D uncertain. CDR3 length equals 13 residues. Trimming took off 0 bases at V and 5 bases at J, with 5 bases between the two ends. Per the germline V gene, CDR1 is MGHRA and CDR2 is YSYEKL. CDR3 nucleotides: TGCGCCAGCAGCCAAGATTCGGATCAGCCCCAGCATTTT. It translates to CASSQDSDQPQHF.

V gene TRBV7-8 combines with J gene TRBJ2-2; D tentatively fits TRBD1 or TRBD2 (6 bases each). The CDR3 runs 16 residues. The germline V gene has CDR1 SGHVS and CDR2 FQNEAQ. Trimming removed 5 bases at V and 2 bases at J, with 15 bases between. DNA of the CDR3: TGTGCCAGCAGCAGCTGGGGGGCAGGAAACACCGGGGAGCTGTTTTTT. It encodes CASSSWGAGNTGELFF.

J is TRBJ1-1 and V is TRBV9; a weak D match, TRBD1 (5 bases). CDR1 SGDLS and CDR2 YYNGEE come from the germline V gene. The CDR3 loop spans 15 amino acids. Trimming took 2 bases from V and 2 from J, leaving 13 bases between them. The CDR3 loop is CASSVGPPLNTEAFF. The CDR3 DNA sequence: TGTGCCAGCAGCGTGGGGCCCCCCCTAAACACTGAAGCTTTCTTT. Variable domain in full (rest from reference TRBV9 and TRBJ1-1): DSGVTQTPKHLITATGQRVTLRCSPRSGDLSVYWYQQSLDQGLQFLIQYYNGEERAKGNILERFSAQQFPDLHSELNLSSLELGDSALYFCASSVGPPLNTEAFFGQGTRLTVV.

This chain links TRBV29-1 with TRBJ2-7; 7 bases match TRBD1. The J segment lost 3 bases and the V segment lost 5 bases, leaving 7 bases of the junction unmatched. The CDR3 spans 13 residues. The germline CDR1 and CDR2 sequences are SQVTM and ANQGSEA. Here the CDR3 DNA reads TGCAGCGTTTGTGAGGGGGCCTGCTACGAGCAGTACTTC. Its translation: CSVCEGACYEQYF.

This chain links TRBV5-1 with TRBJ2-1; 10 bases agree with TRBD2. Germline lookup yields CDR1 SGHRS and CDR2 YFSETQ. This CDR3 is built from 14 residues. V shed 7 bases and J 9 bases; nucleotides not matched to a gene: 10. CDR3 bases: TGCGCCAGCGCGGGCCTAGCGGGAGACCTTGAGCAGTTCTTC. This codes for CASAGLAGDLEQFF.

The chain is built from TRBV19 and TRBJ2-2; D is unclear. Trimming took off 1 base at V and 14 bases at J, with 11 bases between the two ends. CDR1 LNHDA and CDR2 SQIVND come from the germline V gene (reference sequence). This CDR3 is built from 12 residues. As DNA, the CDR3 is TGTGCCAGTAGTATAGTCGCATCTACTCTGTTTTTT. Translated, it gives CASSIVASTLFF.

The V and J genes are TRBV7-9 and TRBJ1-1, with 7 bases identical to TRBD1. V was pared by 2 bases and J by 0 bases, with 0 bases of the junction left unmatched. Germline V lookup: CDR1 SEHNR, CDR2 FQNEAQ (reference sequence). The CDR3 is 14 residues long. CDR3 in amino acids: CASSLTGVNTEAFF. The CDR3, as DNA: TGTGCCAGCAGCTTAACAGGGGTGAACACTGAAGCTTTCTTT.